A single sample is the source of the 10 T cell receptor beta chains below, sequenced in a study of monozygotic twins with inflammatory bowel disease. TCRdb derives one entry per CDR3 protein from the 5' RACE reads, leaving out DNA. Here the sample table reports approximately 120,000 distinct CDR3 sequences. Sequencing was performed on blood. The receptors stem from a human donor with ulcerative colitis or Crohn's disease, or a healthy co-twin of an affected twin (not recorded which).

The chain has TRBV7-9 and TRBJ1-1. CDR3 length equals 15 residues. CDR1 is SEHNR and CDR2 is FQNEAQ in the germline V gene (reference sequence). The CDR3 protein is CASSPSVRPDDEAFF.

V usage is TRBV7-9 and J usage is TRBJ2-1. From germline, CDR1 is SEHNR and CDR2 FQNEAQ (reference sequence). The CDR3 length is 13 residues. The CDR3 here is CASSLSSNNEQFF. Variable domain in full (rest from reference TRBV7-9 and TRBJ2-1): DTGVSQNPRHKITKRGQNVTFRCDPISEHNRLYWYRQTLGQGPEFLTYFQNEAQLEKSRLLSDRFSAERPKGSFSTLEIQRTEQGDSAMYLCASSLSSNNEQFFGPGTRLTVL.

The chain couples TRBV20-1 to TRBJ2-1. CDR3 length: 11 amino acids. From germline, CDR1 is DFQATT and CDR2 SNEGSKA (reference sequence). The CDR3 region is CSAPGTDEQFF.

This chain uses TRBV6-5 with TRBJ2-4; there is no DNA to check the TCRdb D call of TRBD2. CDR1 and CDR2 (germline): MNHEY, SVGAGI. This CDR3 comprises 16 residues. The CDR3 reads CASSYDPEGLKNIQYF.

The chain links TRBV27 to TRBJ2-5. CDR3 length equals 13 residues. The germline gives CDR1 MNHEY, CDR2 SMNVEV (reference sequence). The CDR3 loop is CASSLHDQETQYF.

The J gene is TRBJ2-2, the V gene TRBV7-9; TCRdb selects TRBD1, and the lack of DNA leaves this call unchecked. Germline V CDR1 and CDR2: SEHNR, FQNEAQ (reference sequence). This CDR3 has 14 residues. The CDR3 is CASSLAGDRRELFF.

The chain employs TRBV18 and TRBJ2-7; absent DNA, TCRdb's TRBD1 call cannot be checked. Germline CDR1 and CDR2: KGHSH and LQKENI. The CDR3 loop spans 14 amino acids. The chain's CDR3 is CASSLRTGRYEQYF.

The chain links TRBV2 to TRBJ1-5. Germline values: CDR1 SNHLY, CDR2 FYNNEI. This CDR3 contains 12 residues. The CDR3 is CASSENRQPQHF.

The V call is TRBV6-2 or TRBV6-3, the J call TRBJ2-7. Looked up from germline, CDR1 is MNHEY and CDR2 is SVGEGT. This CDR3 comprises 15 residues. The CDR3 region is CASSYRAWVSYEQYF.

The genes are TRBV7-9 and TRBJ2-3. From germline, CDR1 is SEHNR and CDR2 FQNEAQ (reference sequence). There are 15 residues in the CDR3. The CDR3 here is CASSRLSANTDTQYF.